The clone carrying this T cell receptor (beta chain) was counted at least ten times. Antigen: not known. These data originate in a study of T cells in Graves' hyperthyroidism and ophthalmopathy. Findings and caveats of the study: Blood held most thyroid clonotypes expanded above 0.001 frequency.

RNA transcripts gave rise to amplified TCR beta CDR3 regions. Initially, a first-round RT-PCR of the TCR CDR3 employed the HTBI primer set. TCRdb analysed the multiplex PCR reads with MiXCR anew, one entry per CDR3 protein. The profile shows hundreds of thousands of distinct CDR3 sequences, 12% to 15% of them singletons. Germline values: CDR1 SGHTA, CDR2 FQGTGA. V shed 7 bases and J 0 bases; nucleotides not matched to a gene: 4. The CDR3 consists of 14 residues. The material sequenced was blood. This receptor was taken from a woman younger than 35 with Graves' hyperthyroidism. The rearrangement links TRBV7-3 to TRBJ2-3; TRBD2 agrees at 7 bases. The CDR3 region has the DNA TGTGCCAGCACCACGGGGGGAAGCACAGATACGCAGTATTTT. Translation gives CASTTGGSTDTQYF.